The 23 T cell receptor beta chains presented below share a single source sample, sequenced in a study of T cells expressing NK-cell markers. Each CDR3 protein gets one entry in TCRdb, which reprocessed the 5' RACE reads and gives no DNA. The repertoire table contains 500,000 to 700,000 distinct CDR3 sequences. The sample comprised blood T cells: a sorted CD56 or NKG2C T cell subset, CD4+ or CD8+ T cells, or bulk PBMC T cells (not recorded which). The receptors were gathered from a man between 18 and 35 years old in good health.

V is TRBV4-2 and J is TRBJ2-5. Germline CDR1 and CDR2: LGHNA and YNFKEQ. The CDR3 has 14 residues. The CDR3 reads CASSQDRLDEAQYF.

The rearrangement links TRBV2 to TRBJ2-5; no DNA is available, so the TRBD2 call from TCRdb remains unchecked. Germline V CDR1 and CDR2: SNHLY, FYNNEI. CDR3 length: 12 residues. The CDR3 reads CASREGGETQYF.

This rearrangement joins TRBV12-3 or TRBV12-4 to TRBJ2-1; TCRdb's assignment of TRBD2 cannot be checked, as there is no DNA. The CDR3 length is 15 residues. CDR3 residues: CATRITGGGYNEQFF.

This chain joins TRBV15 and TRBJ1-1; absent DNA, TCRdb's TRBD1 call cannot be checked. From germline, CDR1 is LNHNV and CDR2 YYDKDF (reference sequence). This CDR3 spans 12 amino acids. CDR3 region: CATSRALNEAFF.

This sequence joins TRBV12-3 or TRBV12-4 and TRBJ2-1; TCRdb lists TRBD1, though no DNA is available to test this call. This CDR3 is 13 amino acids long. CDR3 amino acids: CASRGGADNEQFF.

The chain combines TRBV30 with TRBJ2-4. CDR1 is GTSNPN, CDR2 SVGIG, per germline (reference sequence). The CDR3 totals 13 residues. The CDR3 spells CAWSDRGKNIQYF.

The CDR3 spells CARKGRCKAKNIQYF. The chain has TRBV27 and TRBJ2-4; absent DNA, TCRdb's TRBD1 call cannot be checked. Germline V gene sequence: CDR1 MNHEY, CDR2 SMNVEV (reference sequence). CDR3 length: 15 residues.

The chain's CDR3 is CSAQVAGVRGEQFF. The V and J genes are TRBV20-1 and TRBJ2-1; lacking DNA, the TRBD2 call made by TCRdb goes unchecked. This CDR3 comprises 14 residues. Germline CDR1 reads DFQATT; CDR2 reads SNEGSKA (reference sequence).

The chain carries TRBV6-5 and TRBJ2-1. Germline CDR1 reads MNHEY; CDR2 reads SVGAGI. The CDR3 is made up of 17 amino acids. The CDR3 is CASSYYLAASDGYEQFF.

J is TRBJ1-1 and V is TRBV3-1. Germline loops: CDR1 LGHDT, CDR2 YNNKEL (reference sequence). The CDR3 spans 15 residues. This CDR3 reads CASSQDLEINTEAFF.

The CDR3 protein is CATSDSTGGVRGYTF. This chain links TRBV24-1 with TRBJ1-2; the TCRdb call, TRBD1, lacks DNA for checking. This CDR3 contains 15 residues. The V gene's germline CDR1 is KGHDR and CDR2 SFDVKD.

The V gene is TRBV11-2, the J gene TRBJ2-2; TCRdb's D call of TRBD2 is untestable without DNA. Germline assignment: CDR1 SGHAT and CDR2 FQNNGV. This CDR3 has 18 residues. The CDR3 reads CASSSTPGTAANTGELFF.

The chain employs TRBV5-1 and TRBJ2-1; TCRdb's assignment of TRBD2 cannot be checked, as there is no DNA. This CDR3 spans 15 amino acids. Per the germline V gene, CDR1 is SGHRS and CDR2 is YFSETQ. This chain's CDR3 is CASSLFDTSKSEQFF.

The gene calls are TRBV7-2 and TRBJ2-2; TCRdb proposes TRBD2, but this gene call is untestable without DNA. The germline CDR1 and CDR2 sequences are SGHTA and FQGNSA. The CDR3 spans 19 residues. The CDR3 sequence: CASSLAWKSGRARTGELFF.

The rearrangement links TRBV6-1 to TRBJ1-5; TCRdb selects TRBD1, and the lack of DNA leaves this call unchecked. This CDR3 region has 13 residues. Germline V gene sequence: CDR1 MNHNS, CDR2 SASEGT. This CDR3 is CASMGSGGQPQHF.

The rearrangement joins TRBV2 to TRBJ2-3; TCRdb gives TRBD2 as the D gene, but with no DNA this cannot be confirmed. The length of the CDR3 is 17 residues. Germline-derived CDR1 and CDR2 are SNHLY and FYNNEI. This CDR3 reads CASRKGTSGPSTDTQYF.

The gene calls are TRBV20-1 and TRBJ2-4. Per the germline V gene, CDR1 is DFQATT and CDR2 is SNEGSKA (reference sequence). This CDR3 has 14 amino acids. CDR3 amino acids: CSARDASSKNIQYF.

The chain is built from TRBV3-1 and TRBJ2-5; TCRdb picks TRBD2, but there is no DNA to check that call. The CDR3 loop spans 18 amino acids. Germline V gene lookup returns CDR1 LGHDT and CDR2 YNNKEL (reference sequence). CDR3 sequence reads: CASSQDLVASGSKETQYF.

The chain links TRBV5-5 to TRBJ2-7; TCRdb returns TRBD1, unconfirmable since there is no DNA. Germline CDR1 reads SGHKS; CDR2 reads YYEKEE (reference sequence). This CDR3 is built from 13 residues. CDR3 amino acids: CASRWDIDYEQYF.

The chain has TRBV10-2 and TRBJ1-4. CDR3 length: 15 amino acids. Germline values: CDR1 WSHSY, CDR2 SAAADI. CDR3 amino acids: CASRMAADLNEKLFF.

The V and J genes are TRBV2 and TRBJ2-4; TCRdb designates TRBD2, a call that cannot be tested without DNA. The CDR3 length is 13 residues. Germline V lookup: CDR1 SNHLY, CDR2 FYNNEI. This chain's CDR3 is CASIWSGGNIQYF.

This rearrangement joins TRBV7-9 to TRBJ2-5; TCRdb's D call, TRBD1, is unchecked because there is no DNA. Germline CDR1 reads SEHNR; CDR2 reads FQNEAQ (reference sequence). The CDR3 consists of 15 residues. The CDR3 loop reads CASSSWTGGRETQYF.

The chain is built from TRBV7-8 and TRBJ1-5; the TCRdb D gene call, TRBD1, has no DNA to confirm it. Germline-derived CDR1 and CDR2 are SGHVS and FQNEAQ. The CDR3 contains 17 residues. CDR3 loop: CASSLRDTIGSNQPQHF.